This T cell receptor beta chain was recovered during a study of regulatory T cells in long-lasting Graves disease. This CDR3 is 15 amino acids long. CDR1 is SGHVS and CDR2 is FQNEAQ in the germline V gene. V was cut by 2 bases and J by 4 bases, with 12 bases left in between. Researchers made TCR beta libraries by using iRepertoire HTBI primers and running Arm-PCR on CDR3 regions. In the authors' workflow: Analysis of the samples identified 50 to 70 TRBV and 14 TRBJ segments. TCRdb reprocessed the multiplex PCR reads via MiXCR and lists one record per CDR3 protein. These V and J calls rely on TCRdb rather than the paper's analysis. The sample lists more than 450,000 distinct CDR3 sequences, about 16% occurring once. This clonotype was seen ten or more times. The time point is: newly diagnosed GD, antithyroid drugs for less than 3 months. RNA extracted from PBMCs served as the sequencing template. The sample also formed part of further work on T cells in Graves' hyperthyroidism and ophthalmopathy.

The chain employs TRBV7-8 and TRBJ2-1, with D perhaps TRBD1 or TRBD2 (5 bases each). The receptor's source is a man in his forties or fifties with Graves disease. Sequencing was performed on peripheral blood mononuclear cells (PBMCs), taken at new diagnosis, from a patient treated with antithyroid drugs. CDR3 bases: TGTGCCAGCAGCTTAACCGGGACCACGTACAATGAGCAGTTCTTC. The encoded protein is CASSLTGTTYNEQFF.